Listed below are T cell receptor beta chains from one sample, sequenced in a study of sequential checkpoint blockade in melanoma. Libraries were prepared by immunoSEQ multiplex PCR; TCRdb keeps only in-frame clonotypes and omits some of them. This sample has under 45,000 clones, with roughly 86% found just once. The sequencing here drew on CD8+ T cells sorted from blood (inferred from file names), taken from a patient given nivolumab and ipilimumab in sequence. All receptors derive from a human donor with melanoma. CDR3s include the opening cysteine and the closing phenylalanine or tryptophan. Fields, in order: clone size, D gene, J gene, V gene, CDR3 DNA, CDR3 protein. The D gene is left open where the match is weak. Clone size appears in some rows only: once, few, many, or a class for an expanded clone.

.,TRBD1,TRBJ2-1,TRBV15,TGTGCCACCAGCGGGACAGGGAAGGTCCATGAGCAGTTCTTC,CATSGTGKVHEQFF
medium-sized,.,TRBJ2-7,TRBV19,TGTGCCAGTAGTATAGCGGCTAGATCCGTCGCCGAGCAGTACTTC,CASSIAARSVAEQYF
once,.,TRBJ1-1,TRBV27,TGTGCCAGCAGTTTATCCTCGGGGAACACTGAAGCTTTCTTT,CASSLSSGNTEAFF
.,.,TRBJ2-7,TRBV5-1,TGCGCCAGCAGCTTGAGGGGCCTCTCCCTATCCTACGAGCAGTACTTC,CASSLRGLSLSYEQYF
.,TRBD1,TRBJ1-1,TRBV25-1,TGTGCCAGCAGTGAGGGACAGGGGGTGTTTGCTTTCTTT,CASSEGQGVFAFF
.,.,TRBJ2-3,TRBV10-2,TGCGCCAGCAGTGAAGGGAATAGCGGAATCACAGATACGCAGTATTTT,CASSEGNSGITDTQYF
.,TRBD1,TRBJ1-1,TRBV28,TGTGCCAGCAAACTCCAGGGGGAATATATGAACACTGAAGCTTTCTTT,CASKLQGEYMNTEAFF
few,.,TRBJ1-5,TRBV7-9,TGTGCCAGCAGCTTAGATGGTGGGCCCAGTAATCAATTGGCCCAGCATTTT,CASSLDGGPSNQLAQHF
few,TRBD1,TRBJ2-5,TRBV2,TGTGCCAGCAGCGACAACTATCCGGACAGGGGATGGCAAGAGACCCAGTACTTC,CASSDNYPDRGWQETQYF
.,TRBD2,TRBJ2-1,TRBV2,TGTGCCAGCAGTCCCCCTCCTGGGACTATCGCTGGTGAGCAGTTCTTC,CASSPPPGTIAGEQFF
.,.,TRBJ2-1,TRBV28,TGTGCCAGCACCTTCGGGACTCATTGGAATGAGCAGTTCTTC,CASTFGTHWNEQFF
.,.,TRBJ2-5,TRBV27,TGTGCCAGCACGGACTCACTAGAGACCCAGTACTTC,CASTDSLETQYF
.,TRBD1,TRBJ1-2,TRBV14,TGTGCCAGCAGCCAACTACAGGGGGACTTTCGCGATGGCTACACCTTC,CASSQLQGDFRDGYTF
.,.,TRBJ2-7,TRBV6-1,TGTGCCAGCAGTGAGTGGACGTCAGGGCCCTACGAGCAGTACTTC,CASSEWTSGPYEQYF
.,.,TRBJ2-1,TRBV27,TGTGCCAGCAGTCTGGATGGGCGGGCCTACAATGAGCAGTTCTTC,CASSLDGRAYNEQFF
.,TRBD1,TRBJ2-1,TRBV5-1,TGCGCCAGCAGCACGGGACAGGGCTATGAGCAGTTCTTC,CASSTGQGYEQFF
.,TRBD1,TRBJ1-1,TRBV4-1,TGCGCCAGCAGCCAAGCGAGCAGGGGGCACTACGCTGAAGCTTTCTTT,CASSQASRGHYAEAFF
.,.,TRBJ2-2,TRBV25-1,TGTGCCAGCAGTCGGGTAGCGGCAGCCGGGGAGCTGTTTTTT,CASSRVAAAGELFF
.,.,TRBJ1-1,TRBV27,TGTGCCAGCAGTTTAGCCAGAAACACTGAAGCTTTCTTT,CASSLARNTEAFF
.,.,TRBJ1-1,TRBV10-1,TGCGCCATCCCCAGTTGTTCGGGGGGGAGCCATGAAGAAGCTTTCTTT,CAIPSCSGGSHEEAFF
few,.,TRBJ2-1,TRBV9,TGTGCCAGCAGCCCCGGGGGCAATGAGCAGTTCTTC,CASSPGGNEQFF
.,TRBD1,TRBJ2-1,TRBV6-6,TGTGCCAGCAGTTTGACACAGGGGGCGAATGAGCAGTTCTTC,CASSLTQGANEQFF
.,.,TRBJ2-7,TRBV6-1,TGTGCCAGCAGTGAGAGCAGGGGGACTTTCTACGAGCAGTACTTC,CASSESRGTFYEQYF
.,.,TRBJ2-7,TRBV6-6,TGTGCCAGCAGTGCCACAGGGATCCACGAGCAGTACTTC,CASSATGIHEQYF
.,.,TRBJ1-2,TRBV28,TGTGCCAGCAGTTTTTATATCGGACAGCCTGACTTCTATGGCTACACCTTC,CASSFYIGQPDFYGYTF
once,.,TRBJ2-5,TRBV29-1,TGCAGCGTTGAAGCCCGCGGGGTGGGGATTCAAGAGACCCAGTACTTC,CSVEARGVGIQETQYF
.,TRBD2,TRBJ2-7,TRBV7-9,TGTGCCAGCAGCCCAAGCGCCGGGACTAGCTCCTACGAGCAGTACTTC,CASSPSAGTSSYEQYF
.,TRBD1,TRBJ1-5,TRBV28,TGTGCCAGCAGTTGGGGACAGGGAAGAAAGCCCCAGCATTTT,CASSWGQGRKPQHF
.,.,TRBJ2-7,TRBV27,TGTGCCAGCAGTTTATGGGCGGGACCGCTCTACGAGCAGTACTTC,CASSLWAGPLYEQYF
.,.,TRBJ2-7,TRBV7-8,TGTGCCAGCAGCTCATATCCCGGCCCCTCGGGGGACGAGCAGTACTTC,CASSSYPGPSGDEQYF
.,.,TRBJ2-1,TRBV27,TGTGCCAGCAGCTCCACTAGTTATGAGCAGTTCTTC,CASSSTSYEQFF
few,.,TRBJ1-4,TRBV28,TGTGCCAGCAGTTCGCACAGGGAAAAACTGTTTTTT,CASSSHREKLFF
.,.,TRBJ2-7,TRBV14,TGTGCCAGCAGCCAAGACACTTCCTACGAGCAGTACTTC,CASSQDTSYEQYF
few,.,TRBJ2-7,TRBV27,TGTGCCAGCATCGATAGCGGTAGCTCCTACGAGCAGTACTTC,CASIDSGSSYEQYF
once,.,TRBJ1-6,TRBV28,TGTGCCAGCAGTCCTATCCCCCCGGCCTGGGCTTCACCCCTCCACTTT,CASSPIPPAWASPLHF
.,TRBD1,TRBJ2-2,TRBV7-8,TGTGCCAGCAGCGTCGGGACAGGGGTCACCGGGGAGCTGTTTTTT,CASSVGTGVTGELFF